This T cell receptor (beta chain) was profiled in a study of T cells expressing NK-cell markers. TCRdb re-called the 5' RACE reads and catalogs CDR3 proteins one per entry, DNA excluded. There are approximately 460,000 distinct CDR3 sequences in the sample, with under 7.5% held by the top ten. Per germline, CDR1 DFQATT and CDR2 SNEGSKA (reference sequence). The CDR3 consists of 16 residues. The chain couples TRBV20-1 to TRBJ2-3; the D call from TCRdb, TRBD2, cannot be confirmed without DNA. Sequencing input: blood T cells: a sorted CD56 or NKG2C T cell subset, CD4+ or CD8+ T cells, or bulk PBMC T cells (not recorded which). The receptor's source is a woman aged 18 to 75 in good health. The CDR3 spells CSASATSGSIPDTQYF.